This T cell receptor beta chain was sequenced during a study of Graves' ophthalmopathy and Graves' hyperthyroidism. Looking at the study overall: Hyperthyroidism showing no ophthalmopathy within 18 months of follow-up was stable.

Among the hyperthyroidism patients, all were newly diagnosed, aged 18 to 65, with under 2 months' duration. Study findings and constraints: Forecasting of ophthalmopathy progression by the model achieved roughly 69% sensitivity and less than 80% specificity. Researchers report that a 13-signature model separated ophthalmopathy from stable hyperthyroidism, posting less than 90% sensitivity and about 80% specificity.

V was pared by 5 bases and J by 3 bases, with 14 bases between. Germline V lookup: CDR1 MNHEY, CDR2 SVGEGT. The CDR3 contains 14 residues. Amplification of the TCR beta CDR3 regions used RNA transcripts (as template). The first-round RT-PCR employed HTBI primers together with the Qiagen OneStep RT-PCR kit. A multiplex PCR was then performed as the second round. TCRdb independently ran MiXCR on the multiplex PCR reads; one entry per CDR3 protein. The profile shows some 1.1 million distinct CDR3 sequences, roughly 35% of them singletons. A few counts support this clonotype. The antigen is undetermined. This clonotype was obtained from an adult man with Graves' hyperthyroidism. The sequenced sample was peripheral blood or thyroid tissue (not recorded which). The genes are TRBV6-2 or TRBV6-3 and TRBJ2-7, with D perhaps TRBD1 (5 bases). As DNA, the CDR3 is TGTGCCAGCAGTCAAAAGACAGACTTCTACGAGCAGTACTTC. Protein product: CASSQKTDFYEQYF.